This T cell receptor (beta chain) was obtained from a study of blood T cell repertoires in COVID-19. Overall study context: Whether acute or convalescent, the COVID-19 samples came from the United States, Italy and Spain. T cells, B-cell-depleted T cells, or PBMCs provided the cDNA or gDNA that served as material.

Under the authors' procedure: How many nucleated cells were present was estimated from reference gene primer amplification. Measured with immunoSEQ multiplex PCR; TCRdb has only the in-frame clones, and not every one. V and J calls and clone size follow that table, whereas D and trimming were derived from the DNA. The sample shows over 110,000 clones, roughly 88% of them seen only once. The source of this sequence is a woman aged 50 to 60 with acute or convalescent COVID-19. The sequenced sample was peripheral blood.

DNA of the CDR3: TGTGCCAGCTCACCAACGTCACCTACTTTGAACACTGAAGCTTTCTTT. Protein sequence: CASSPTSPTLNTEAFF. J is TRBJ1-1 and V is TRBV18; D not certain. The ends were cut back, 2 bases at V and 0 bases at J, with 13 bases in the middle. Per germline, CDR1 KGHSH and CDR2 LQKENI. CDR3 size: 16 residues.